This TCR beta chain was identified in a study of T-cell reconstitution after alpha-beta-depleted transplantation in children. From germline, CDR1 is DFQATT and CDR2 SNEGSKA (reference sequence). V was clipped by 3 bases and J by 2 bases, with 14 bases between them. CDR3 size: 14 residues. As to this clonotype: Its antigen is as yet unknown.

A TCRbeta library incorporating unique molecular identifiers was prepared. MiXCR was run by TCRdb on the PCR reads, yielding one entry per CDR3 protein. The data contain nearly 350,000 distinct CDR3 sequences, about 16% of them singletons. Findings of the study overall: Where some patients showed high TCRbeta diversity at day 60, it came from recipient T cells and thymic progenitors that had survived.

This chain uses TRBV20-1 with TRBJ2-7; D tentatively reads TRBD1 or TRBD2 (6 bases each). The receptor's source is a male patient aged 2 to 9 who had a stem cell transplant for acute lymphoblastic leukemia, so the T cells may come from the graft donor. The sequences come from PBMCs, mostly from graft donor cells, collected 360 days after TCRalphabeta/CD19-depleted stem cell transplant. CDR3 in amino acids: CSARGRGQAYEQYF. The CDR3 region has the DNA TGCAGTGCTAGGGGGCGGGGACAAGCCTACGAGCAGTACTTC.